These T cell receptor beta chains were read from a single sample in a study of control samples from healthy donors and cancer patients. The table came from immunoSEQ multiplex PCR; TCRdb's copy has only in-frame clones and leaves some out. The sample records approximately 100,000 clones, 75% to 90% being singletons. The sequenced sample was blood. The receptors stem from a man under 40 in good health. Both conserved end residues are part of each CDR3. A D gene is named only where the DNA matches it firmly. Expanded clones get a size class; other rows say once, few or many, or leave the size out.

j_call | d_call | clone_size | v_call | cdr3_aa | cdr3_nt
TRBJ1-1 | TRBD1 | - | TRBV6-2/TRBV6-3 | CASSYVTQGARFTEAFF | TGTGCCAGCAGTTACGTGACTCAGGGGGCGCGGTTCACTGAAGCTTTCTTT
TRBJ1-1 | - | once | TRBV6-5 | CASRTGNTEAFF | TGTGCCAGCAGAACGGGGAACACTGAAGCTTTCTTT
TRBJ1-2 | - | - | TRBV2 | CASSDGATGRYGYTF | TGTGCCAGCAGTGATGGGGCCACAGGGAGGTATGGCTACACCTTC
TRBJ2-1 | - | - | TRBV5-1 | CASSSGWGNEQFF | TGCGCCAGCAGCTCCGGATGGGGCAATGAGCAGTTCTTC
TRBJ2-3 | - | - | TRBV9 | CASSSPSGKRTDTQYF | TGTGCCAGCAGCTCGCCCTCAGGGAAGAGGACAGATACGCAGTATTTT
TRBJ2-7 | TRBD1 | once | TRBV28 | CASSMDRGRLEQYF | TGTGCCAGCAGTATGGACAGGGGGAGGCTCGAGCAGTACTTC
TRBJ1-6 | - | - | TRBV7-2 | CASSLEKGHNSPLHF | TGTGCCAGCAGCTTGGAAAAGGGGCATAATTCACCCCTCCACTTT
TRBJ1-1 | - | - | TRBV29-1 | CSVALRQAMNTEAFF | TGCAGCGTTGCCCTTCGACAGGCGATGAACACTGAAGCTTTCTTT
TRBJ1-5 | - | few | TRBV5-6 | CASSLRGRNQPQHF | TGTGCCAGCAGCTTGCGGGGTCGCAATCAGCCCCAGCATTTT
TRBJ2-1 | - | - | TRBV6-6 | CASRGFNEQFF | TGTGCCAGCAGAGGATTCAATGAGCAGTTCTTC
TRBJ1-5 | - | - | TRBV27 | CANLTRYSNQPQHF | TGTGCCAACCTTACACGATATAGCAATCAGCCCCAGCATTTT
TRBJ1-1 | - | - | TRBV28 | CASSSGGRSTEAFF | TGTGCCAGCAGTTCGGGGGGACGGAGTACTGAAGCTTTCTTT
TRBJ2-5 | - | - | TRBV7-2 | CASSSQGGETQYF | TGTGCCAGCAGCTCCCAGGGTGGGGAGACCCAGTACTTC
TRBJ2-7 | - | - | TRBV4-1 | CASSQDVDTSSYEQYF | TGCGCCAGCAGCCAAGATGTCGACACTAGCTCCTACGAGCAGTACTTC
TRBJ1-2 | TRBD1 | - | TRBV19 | CASSLQDRDYGYTF | TGTGCCAGTAGTCTCCAAGACAGGGATTATGGCTACACCTTC
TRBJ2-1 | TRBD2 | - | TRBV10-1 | CASSESPSGRGNEQFF | TGCGCCAGCAGTGAGTCTCCTAGCGGGAGGGGAAATGAGCAGTTCTTC
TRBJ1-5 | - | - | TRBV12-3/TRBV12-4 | CASAWANQPQHF | TGTGCCAGCGCCTGGGCCAATCAGCCCCAGCATTTT
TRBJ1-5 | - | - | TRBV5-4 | CASSLGGTSDQPQHF | TGTGCCAGCAGCTTAGGGGGGACCTCGGATCAGCCCCAGCATTTT
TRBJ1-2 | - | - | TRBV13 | CASSLNPGGGFPPPHGYTF | TGTGCCAGCAGCTTAAACCCCGGAGGAGGGTTCCCACCCCCCCATGGCTACACCTTC
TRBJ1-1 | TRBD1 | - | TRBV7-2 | CASSSQQGAAEAFF | TGTGCCAGCAGCTCGCAACAGGGGGCCGCTGAAGCTTTCTTT